These 14 T cell receptor beta chains originate from one sample sequenced in a study of blood T cell repertoires in COVID-19. Some clones are missing from TCRdb's copy, which holds only in-frame ones; the method was immunoSEQ multiplex PCR. The sample contains 270,000 or so clones, 86% of which appear only once. The sequenced sample consisted of peripheral blood. The receptors derive from a man aged 40-55 years with active or convalescent COVID-19.

At least ten counts were recorded for this clone. The chain combines TRBV2 with TRBJ1-2; 7 nucleotides align to TRBD1. V gave up 6 bases and J gave up 4 bases; unmatched junction bases: 11. Germline CDR1 is SNHLY and CDR2 is FYNNEI. The CDR3 sequence is 15 residues long. Here the CDR3 DNA reads TGTGCCAGCAGAGAACGATGGGACAGCTTCTATGGCTACACCTTC. Its protein is CASRERWDSFYGYTF.

This chain uses TRBV11-3 with TRBJ2-5; the match to TRBD2 covers 8 bases. The trim removed 3 bases at V and 4 bases at J, leaving 10 bases unmatched. The CDR3 is 16 amino acids. Per the germline V gene, CDR1 is SGHNT and CDR2 is YENEEA. The CDR3 DNA sequence: TGTGCCAGCAGCTTCTTGGCGGGAGGCGCCGGAGAGACCCAGTACTTC. Translating it yields CASSFLAGGAGETQYF. The full variable domain, its missing parts supplied by reference TRBV11-3 and TRBJ2-5, is EAGVVQSPRYKIIEKKQPVAFWCNPISGHNTLYWYLQNLGQGPELLIRYENEEAVDDSQLPKDRFSAERLKGVDSTLKIQPAELGDSAVYLCASSFLAGGAGETQYFGPGTRLLVL.

J is TRBJ1-1 and V is TRBV5-6, with 7 bases fitting TRBD1. The germline V gene encodes CDR1 SGHDT and CDR2 YYEEEE. J gave up 4 bases and V 5 bases, and 11 bases lay outside the gene matches. The length of the CDR3 is 15 residues. The CDR3 nucleotides read TGTGCCAGCAGTCAGACCGGGACAGCGAGCACTGAAGCTTTCTTT. Translating it yields CASSQTGTASTEAFF.

A note on this clone: The same CDR3 also results from other DNA sequences found in this sample. This rearrangement joins TRBV28 to TRBJ1-3, with D perhaps TRBD1 (5 bases). This CDR3 comprises 14 residues. V was shortened by 5 bases and J by 4 bases, with 12 bases between the two germline ends. Germline V gives CDR1 MDHEN, CDR2 SYDVKM. CDR3 DNA: TGTGCCAGCAGTCGAAGGGGTGGCGGAAACACCATATATTTT. Protein sequence: CASSRRGGGNTIYF.

In DNA, the CDR3 is TGTGCCACCAGTGATTTATCACTAGCGGGAGACAATGAGCAGTTCTTC. Translation gives CATSDLSLAGDNEQFF. V usage is TRBV24-1 and J usage is TRBJ2-1; 11 nucleotides line up with TRBD2. Germline lookup yields CDR1 KGHDR and CDR2 SFDVKD. Unmatched junction bases numbered 3, after V lost 1 base and J lost 5 bases. The CDR3 covers 16 residues.

The rearrangement links TRBV5-1 to TRBJ2-1; weak D call: TRBD2 (6 bases). The V and J ends lost 4 bases and 3 bases respectively, with 14 bases between them. This CDR3 is built from 15 residues. Germline lookup yields CDR1 SGHRS and CDR2 YFSETQ. DNA of the CDR3: TGCGCCAGCAGCCAGCCGGGACTCCGCTACAATGAGCAGTTCTTC. Translated: CASSQPGLRYNEQFF.

There are a few counts of this clone. The rearrangement links TRBV28 to TRBJ1-2, with 9 bases aligning to TRBD1. The CDR3 has 16 amino acids. J lost 1 base, V lost 6 bases, and 9 bases had no gene match. CDR1 is MDHEN, CDR2 SYDVKM, per germline. For the CDR3, the DNA is TGTGCCAGCAGCCGTGGACAGGGGTTAGTTAACTATGGCTACACCTTC. Protein: CASSRGQGLVNYGYTF.

The CDR3 region has the DNA TGTGCCATCAGCTCGACAGGGAAGGATTCACCCCTCCACTTT. Translated: CAISSTGKDSPLHF. This sequence joins TRBV10-3 and TRBJ1-6, with 7 bases matching TRBD1. This CDR3 region has 14 residues. Germline CDR1 and CDR2: ENHRY and SYGVKD. Trimming cost V 6 bases and J 8 bases; bases outside gene matches: 7.

The V gene is TRBV12-5, the J gene TRBJ1-5; 9 positions match TRBD1. The CDR3 contains 18 residues. Germline V gene data show CDR1 as LGHNT and CDR2 as FRNRAP. V lost 1 base to trimming and J lost 1 base; unmatched junction nucleotides: 8. The CDR3 region is CASGLAQGDRESNQPQHF. CDR3 nucleotides: TGTGCTAGTGGTTTGGCCCAAGGGGACAGGGAAAGCAATCAGCCCCAGCATTTT.

The chain employs TRBV3-1 (or the pseudogene TRBV3-2) and TRBJ1-2, with D uncertain. Trimming left V 3 bases short and J 6 bases short, with 8 bases between. The germline CDR1 and CDR2 sequences are LGHDT and YNNKEL (reference sequence). CDR3 size: 12 residues. DNA for the CDR3: TGTGCCAGCAGCCACCGAGAGAATGGCTACACCTTC. Translation gives CASSHRENGYTF.

The chain employs TRBV29-1 and TRBJ2-7, with 9 bases aligning to TRBD2. After removal of 4 bases from V and 6 bases from J, the junction contained 13 bases not matched to a gene. CDR1 and CDR2 (germline): SQVTM, ANQGSEA. The CDR3 length is 15 residues. CDR3 nucleotides: TGCAGCGTTGTTAGCGGGGGCGGTACTACTGGCGAGCAGTACTTC. Its translation: CSVVSGGGTTGEQYF.

The CDR3 spells CSVLTGTRAYEQYF. The CDR3 DNA follows: TGCAGCGTCTTAACCGGGACTAGAGCGTACGAGCAGTACTTC. This chain connects TRBV29-1 to TRBJ2-7; 8 bases are a match to TRBD2. This CDR3 region has 14 residues. Germline V lookup: CDR1 SQVTM, CDR2 ANQGSEA. With V trimmed by 6 bases and J by 4 bases, 11 bases remained unmatched.

The gene calls are TRBV12-5 and TRBJ2-4; D is unclear. CDR1 and CDR2 from the germline V gene are LGHNT and FRNRAP. The ends were cut back, 4 bases at V and 7 bases at J, with 23 bases in the middle. CDR3 length: 17 residues. CDR3 sequence (DNA): TGTGCTAGTGGTTCGAGCTTGACTCCAGATAATCAGAACATTCAGTACTTC. It is translated as CASGSSLTPDNQNIQYF.

CDR3 in DNA: TGTGCCAGCAGCCAAGCGACAGGGCGGCAGTTCTTC. Protein product: CASSQATGRQFF. The V gene is TRBV3-1 (or the pseudogene TRBV3-2), the J gene TRBJ2-1; the match to TRBD1 covers 7 bases. V shed 1 base and J 12 bases; nucleotides not matched to a gene: 3. This CDR3 is 12 amino acids long. CDR1 and CDR2 from the germline V gene are LGHDT and YNNKEL (reference sequence).